These 8 T cell receptor beta chains were sequenced from one sample in a study of shared clonotypes between healthy human individuals. Using immunoSEQ multiplex PCR, the repertoire was profiled, and TCRdb retains in-frame clones only, with some absent. The sample lists about a million clones, around 76% occurring once. The sequenced sample was memory CD4+ T cells sorted from blood. This sample's subset: CD45RA-negative fraction. These receptors all stem from a man between 18 and 29 years old in good health.

The V call is TRBV11-3, the J call TRBJ2-7, with TRBD1 matching 10 bases. V was pared by 3 bases and J by 3 bases, with 2 bases of the junction left unmatched. This CDR3 is built from 14 residues. Looked up from germline, CDR1 is SGHNT and CDR2 is YENEEA. CDR3 sequence: CASSLGTGVYEQYF. CDR3 nucleotide sequence: TGTGCCAGCAGCTTGGGGACAGGGGTCTACGAGCAGTACTTC.

As to this clone: The sample carries other DNA sequences with the same CDR3. V gene TRBV6-6 combines with J gene TRBJ2-3; D perhaps matches TRBD2 (5 bases). The germline CDR1 and CDR2 sequences are MNHNY and SVGAGI (reference sequence). V was trimmed by 6 bases and J by 0 bases, leaving 7 bases between them. The CDR3 extends over 13 amino acids. The CDR3 here is CASSRGSTDTQYF. The CDR3 bases are TGTGCCAGCAGCCGGGGAAGCACAGATACGCAGTATTTT.

This clone appeared a single time. The chain combines TRBV13 with TRBJ2-7, with D uncertain. CDR1 is PRHDT and CDR2 is FYEKMQ in the germline V gene (reference sequence). Between the trimmed V and J ends, which lost 5 bases and 4 bases, there was a span of 12 bases. The CDR3 spans 13 residues. The CDR3 loop is CASSHPKGYEQYF. For the CDR3, the DNA is TGTGCCAGCAGCCACCCGAAAGGTTACGAGCAGTACTTC.

The J gene is TRBJ2-7, the V gene TRBV10-2; TRBD2 aligns across 7 bases. The CDR3 totals 12 residues. CDR1 is WSHSY, CDR2 SAAADI, per germline. J was trimmed by 5 bases and V by 4 bases; bases with no gene match: 2. The CDR3 loop is CASSATSHEQYF. DNA for the CDR3: TGCGCCAGCAGTGCGACTAGCCACGAGCAGTACTTC.

The chain employs TRBV5-1 and TRBJ2-3; D possibly corresponds to TRBD1 (6 bases). Germline assignment: CDR1 SGHRS and CDR2 YFSETQ. The CDR3 is 15 amino acids. Trimming pared 0 bases from V and 2 bases from J, leaving 10 bases between. The DNA for the CDR3 is TGCGCCAGCAGCTTGGATGGGACAATCACAGATACGCAGTATTTT. Encoded protein: CASSLDGTITDTQYF.

The chain employs TRBV6-1 and TRBJ1-5, with 10 bases matching TRBD1. J lost 7 bases, V lost 9 bases, and 6 bases had no gene match. CDR1 MNHNS and CDR2 SASEGT come from the germline V gene. The CDR3 has 13 amino acids. The CDR3 bases are TGTGCCAGTTGGGACAGGGGAGGCCAGCCCCAGCATTTT. As protein: CASWDRGGQPQHF.

This clone was observed at least ten times. The chain couples TRBV6-6 to TRBJ2-7; 11 bases align to TRBD2. V lost 6 bases and J lost 6; bases outside the gene matches: 10. The germline V gene encodes CDR1 MNHNY and CDR2 SVGAGI (reference sequence). CDR3 length: 15 amino acids. This chain's CDR3 is CASRGTSGVSSEQYF. The CDR3 bases are TGTGCCAGCAGAGGGACTAGCGGTGTTTCTTCCGAGCAGTACTTC.

This clone was recorded once. J is TRBJ1-2 and V is TRBV5-4, with D possibly matching TRBD1 (5 bases). V lost 0 bases, J lost 8 bases, and 17 bases lay in between. This CDR3 contains 15 residues. Looked up from germline, CDR1 is SGHNT and CDR2 is YYREEE (reference sequence). The CDR3 spells CASSLVRGSSRGYTF. The CDR3 DNA reads TGTGCCAGCAGCTTGGTACGGGGCTCTTCGAGAGGCTACACCTTC.